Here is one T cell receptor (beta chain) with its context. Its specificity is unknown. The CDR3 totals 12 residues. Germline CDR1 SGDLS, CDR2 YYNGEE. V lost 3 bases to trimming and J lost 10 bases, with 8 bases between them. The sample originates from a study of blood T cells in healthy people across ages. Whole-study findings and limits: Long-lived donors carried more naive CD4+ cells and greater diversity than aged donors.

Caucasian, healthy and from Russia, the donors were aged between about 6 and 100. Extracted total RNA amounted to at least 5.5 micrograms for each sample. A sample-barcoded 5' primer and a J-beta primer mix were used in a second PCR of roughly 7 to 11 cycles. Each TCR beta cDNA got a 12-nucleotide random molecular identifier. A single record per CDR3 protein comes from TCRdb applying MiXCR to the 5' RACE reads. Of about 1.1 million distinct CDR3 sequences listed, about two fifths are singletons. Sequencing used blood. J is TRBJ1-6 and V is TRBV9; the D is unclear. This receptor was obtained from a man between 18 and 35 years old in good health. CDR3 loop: CASSAEESPLHF. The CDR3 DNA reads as TGTGCCAGCAGCGCTGAAGAATCACCCCTCCACTTT.